This T cell receptor beta chain was identified during a study of blood T cells in healthy people across ages (dated by TCRdb to 2013 to 2016). Looking at the study overall: In model experiments, template switching captured roughly one uniquely barcoded TCR beta cDNA molecule for every two T cells. The study measured age-related changes in TCR beta repertoire diversity using deep sequencing normalized with unique cDNA molecular identifiers. The donors were divided into four age groups: young (average approximately 15 years), middle-aged (about 39), aged (approximately 64) and long-lived (82). To avoid experimental bias, donors of different ages were randomly spread across the sequencing lanes. Two additional independent replicas of 1 million unique cDNA reads from the same blood draw were analyzed for two donors (one aged 18 to 30 and one aged 80 or older).

Library preparation was by 5' RACE. Sequencing took place on an Illumina HiSeq 2500. The second PCR ran for roughly 7 to 12 cycles and used a J-beta primer mix along with a sample-barcoded 5' primer. A template-switch 5' adaptor carrying 12 random nucleotides introduced a unique molecular identifier onto each TCR beta cDNA molecule. At least 3 million CDR3-containing paired-end reads were obtained from each sample. First-strand cDNA synthesis was performed from all RNA using the Mint cDNA synthesis kit, with priming by a TRBC-specific oligonucleotide. After uracil-DNA glycosylase treatment, a first 18-cycle PCR used universal primers M1SS and BC2_uni_R on all cDNA. The original pipeline was this. Each sample was normalized by randomly selecting 1 million high-quality reads, each carrying a distinct molecular identifier. Reads with shared molecular identifiers were discarded instead of being binned into consensus sequences. MiTCR, with a Q25 quality threshold and the strictest error-elimination algorithm, was used for CDR3 identification, clonotype clustering and error correction. A nonparametric unseen species model with Euler transformation was used to estimate lower-bound total TCR beta diversity. TCRdb passed the public sequencing reads through fastp at Q25 and MiXCR, retaining productive beta sequences. Every CDR3 protein is listed once, alongside the most common genes and DNA of its rows. Here the V and J calls rest on TCRdb's processing, not on the authors' analysis. This sample has 580,000 or so distinct CDR3 sequences in its table, and about 45% of those were observed once. The ten top clones hold roughly 24% of the sample.

Including cysteine and phenylalanine, the CDR3 has 16 amino acids. CDR3 DNA only is kept here, 48 bases in frame from base 1. Looking up the germline V gene yields CDR1 SGHRS and CDR2 YFSETQ. The V and J ends are trimmed by 4 bases and 0 bases, leaving 16 bases between them. The approximately 39 donors, aged about 6 to 100 years, were systemically healthy Caucasian individuals from Russia. Approximately 9.3 milliliters of peripheral blood were collected from each donor into EDTA-treated Vacutainer tubes. PBMCs were isolated by Ficoll-Paque density-gradient centrifugation, with at least 7 million obtained per sample. Trizol reagent was used to extract total RNA from PBMCs, with at least 5 micrograms per sample. The percentages of naive CD45RAhigh/CD27high T cells were determined by flow cytometry on a PBMC aliquot from every donor. What the study reported, not specific to this receptor: As age increased, observed TCR beta diversity per million T cells dropped in a roughly linear way, and a significant reduction was already evident by age about 40. The long-lived group showed more naive CD4+ T cells, fewer expanded clones and increased TCR diversity than the aged group, suggesting age selection. A strong correlation was found between observed TCR beta diversity and the percentage of naive T cells measured by flow cytometry. Because profiling used bulk unsorted PBMCs, naive and antigen-experienced compartments could not be compared conclusively. Estimates of total diversity based on one million sequenced T cells were regarded as lower bounds and as underestimates. Because donor CMV infection status was unknown, age-related changes in expanded clonotypes were potentially confounded.

This clonotype was observed a single time. Its binding antigen is unknown. Base qualities are missing; no much larger clone stands one base away. On its own, one read is weak support. The specimen was blood. The chain links TRBV5-1 with TRBJ2-5; no confident D gene assignment can be made. This TCR derives from an elderly man in good health. The bases are TGCGCCAGCAGCCCTGGCGGATGGTCCAACCAAGAGACCCAGTACTTC. It translates to CASSPGGWSNQETQYF.